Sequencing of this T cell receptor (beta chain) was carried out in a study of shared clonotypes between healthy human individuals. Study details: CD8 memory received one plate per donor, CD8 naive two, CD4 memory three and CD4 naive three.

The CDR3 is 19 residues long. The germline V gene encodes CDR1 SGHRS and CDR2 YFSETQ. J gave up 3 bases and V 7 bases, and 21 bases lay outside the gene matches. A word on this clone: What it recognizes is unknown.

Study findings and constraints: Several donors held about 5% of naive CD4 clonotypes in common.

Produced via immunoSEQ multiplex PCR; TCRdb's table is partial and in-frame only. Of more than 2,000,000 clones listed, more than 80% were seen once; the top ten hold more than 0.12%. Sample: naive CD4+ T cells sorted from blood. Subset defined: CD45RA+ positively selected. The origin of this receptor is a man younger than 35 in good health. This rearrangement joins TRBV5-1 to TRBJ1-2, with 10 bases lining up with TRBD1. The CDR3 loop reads CASRPSSSTGGTLHYGYTF. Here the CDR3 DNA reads TGCGCCAGCCGCCCCAGCAGCTCGACAGGGGGCACGCTACACTATGGCTACACCTTC.